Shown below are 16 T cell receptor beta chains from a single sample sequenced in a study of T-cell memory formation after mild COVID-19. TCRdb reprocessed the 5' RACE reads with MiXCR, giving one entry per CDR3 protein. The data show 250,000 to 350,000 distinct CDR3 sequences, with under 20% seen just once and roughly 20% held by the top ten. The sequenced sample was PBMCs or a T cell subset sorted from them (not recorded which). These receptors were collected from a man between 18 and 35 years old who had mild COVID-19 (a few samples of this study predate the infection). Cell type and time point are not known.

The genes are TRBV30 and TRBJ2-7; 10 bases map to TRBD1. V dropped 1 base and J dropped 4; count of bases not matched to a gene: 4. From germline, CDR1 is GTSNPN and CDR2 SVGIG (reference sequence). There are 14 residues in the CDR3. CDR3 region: CAWSGGQGSYEQYF. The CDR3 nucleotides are TGTGCCTGGAGTGGGGGACAGGGGAGTTACGAGCAGTACTTC.

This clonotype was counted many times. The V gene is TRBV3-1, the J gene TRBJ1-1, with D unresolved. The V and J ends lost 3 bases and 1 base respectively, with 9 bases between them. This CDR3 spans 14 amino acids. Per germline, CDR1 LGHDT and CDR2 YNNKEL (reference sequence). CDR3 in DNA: TGTGCCAGCAGCCAGGGGAGTGGGAACACTGAAGCTTTCTTT. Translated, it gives CASSQGSGNTEAFF.

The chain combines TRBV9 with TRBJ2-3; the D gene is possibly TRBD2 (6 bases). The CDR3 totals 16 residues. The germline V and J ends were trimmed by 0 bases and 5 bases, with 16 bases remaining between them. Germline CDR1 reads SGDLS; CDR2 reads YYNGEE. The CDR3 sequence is CASSVGGGGAGDTQYF. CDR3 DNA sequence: TGTGCCAGCAGCGTAGGGGGTGGCGGGGCCGGAGATACGCAGTATTTT.

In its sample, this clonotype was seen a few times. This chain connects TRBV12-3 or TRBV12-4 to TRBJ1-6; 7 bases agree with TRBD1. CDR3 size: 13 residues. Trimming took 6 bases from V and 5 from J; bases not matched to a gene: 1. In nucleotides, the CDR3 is TGTGCCAGCAGGACAGGGAATAATTCACCCCTCCACTTT. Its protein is CASRTGNNSPLHF.

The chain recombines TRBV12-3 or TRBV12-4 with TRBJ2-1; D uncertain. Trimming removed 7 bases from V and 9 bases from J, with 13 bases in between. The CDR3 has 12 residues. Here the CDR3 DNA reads TGTGCCAGCATGAGAAGTAGGGTTGAGCAGTTCTTC. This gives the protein CASMRSRVEQFF.

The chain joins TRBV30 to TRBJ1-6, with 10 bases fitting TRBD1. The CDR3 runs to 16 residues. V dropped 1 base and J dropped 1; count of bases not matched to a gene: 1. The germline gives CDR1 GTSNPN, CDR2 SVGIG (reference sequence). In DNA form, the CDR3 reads TGTGCCTGGAGTGGGGACAGGGGTTCCTATAATTCACCCCTCCACTTT. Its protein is CAWSGDRGSYNSPLHF. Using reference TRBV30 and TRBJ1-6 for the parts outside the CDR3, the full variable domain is SQTIHQWPATLVQPVGSPLSLECTVEGTSNPNLYWYRQAAGRGLQLLFYSVGIGQISSEVPQNLSASRPQDRQFILSSKKLLLSDSGFYLCAWSGDRGSYNSPLHFGNGTRLTVT.

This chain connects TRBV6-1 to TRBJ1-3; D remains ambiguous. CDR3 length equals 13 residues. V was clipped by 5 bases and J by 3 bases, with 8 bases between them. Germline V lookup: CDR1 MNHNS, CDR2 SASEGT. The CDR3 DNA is TGTGCCAGCAGTCGGGGTGGTGGAAACACCATATATTTT. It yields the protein CASSRGGGNTIYF.

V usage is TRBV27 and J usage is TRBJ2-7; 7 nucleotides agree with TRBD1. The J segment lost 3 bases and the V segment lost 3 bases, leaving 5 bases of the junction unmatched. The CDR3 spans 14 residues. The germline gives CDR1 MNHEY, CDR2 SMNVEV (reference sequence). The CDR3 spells CASSFLPGGYEQYF. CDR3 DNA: TGTGCCAGCAGTTTTTTACCAGGGGGCTACGAGCAGTACTTC.

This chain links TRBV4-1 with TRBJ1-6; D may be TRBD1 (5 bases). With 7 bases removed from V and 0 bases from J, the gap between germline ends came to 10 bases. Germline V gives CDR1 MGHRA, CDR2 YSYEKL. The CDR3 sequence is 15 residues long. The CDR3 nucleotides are TGCGCCAGCACGCAGGGTAGCTCCTATAATTCACCCCTCCACTTT. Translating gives CASTQGSSYNSPLHF.

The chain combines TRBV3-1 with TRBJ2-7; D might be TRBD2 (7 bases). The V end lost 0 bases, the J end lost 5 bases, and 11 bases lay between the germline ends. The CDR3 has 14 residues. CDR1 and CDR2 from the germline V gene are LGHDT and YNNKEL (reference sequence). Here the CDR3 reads CASSQEGGDNEQYV. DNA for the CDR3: TGTGCCAGCAGCCAAGAAGGGGGGGATAACGAGCAGTACGTC.

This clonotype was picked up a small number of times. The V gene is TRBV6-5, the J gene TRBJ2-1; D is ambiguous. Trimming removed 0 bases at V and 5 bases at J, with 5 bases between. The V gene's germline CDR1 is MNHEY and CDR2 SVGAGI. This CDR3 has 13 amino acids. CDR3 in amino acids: CASSYSVNNEQFF. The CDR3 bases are TGTGCCAGCAGTTACTCTGTGAACAATGAGCAGTTCTTC.

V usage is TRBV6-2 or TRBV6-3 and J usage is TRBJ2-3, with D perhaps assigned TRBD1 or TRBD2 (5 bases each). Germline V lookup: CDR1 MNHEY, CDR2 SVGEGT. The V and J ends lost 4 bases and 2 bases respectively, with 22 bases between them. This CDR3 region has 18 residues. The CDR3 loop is CASSSPLGGARPTDTQYF. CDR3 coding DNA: TGTGCCAGCAGTTCCCCACTTGGGGGAGCAAGGCCCACAGATACGCAGTATTTT.

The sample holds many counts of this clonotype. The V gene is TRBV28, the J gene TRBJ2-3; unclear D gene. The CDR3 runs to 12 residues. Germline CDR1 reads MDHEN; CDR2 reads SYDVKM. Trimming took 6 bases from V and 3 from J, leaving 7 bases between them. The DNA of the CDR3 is TGTGCCAGCAGCTTAAGAACAGATACGCAGTATTTT. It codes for CASSLRTDTQYF.

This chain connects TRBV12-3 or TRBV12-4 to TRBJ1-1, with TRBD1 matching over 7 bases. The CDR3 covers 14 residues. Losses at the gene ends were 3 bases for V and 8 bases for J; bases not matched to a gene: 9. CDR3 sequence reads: CASSLNRGKAEAFF. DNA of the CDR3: TGTGCCAGCAGTTTGAACAGGGGAAAAGCCGAAGCTTTCTTT.

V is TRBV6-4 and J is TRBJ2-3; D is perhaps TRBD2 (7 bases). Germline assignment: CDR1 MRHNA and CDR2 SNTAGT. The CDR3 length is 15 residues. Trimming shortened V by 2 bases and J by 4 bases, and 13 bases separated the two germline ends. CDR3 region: CASSDGEGEADTQYF. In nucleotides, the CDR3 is TGTGCCAGCAGTGACGGGGAGGGGGAGGCAGATACGCAGTATTTT.

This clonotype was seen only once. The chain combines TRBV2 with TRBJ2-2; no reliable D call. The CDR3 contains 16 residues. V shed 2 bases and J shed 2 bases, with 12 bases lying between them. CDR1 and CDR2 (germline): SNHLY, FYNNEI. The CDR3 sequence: CASSESGPRNTGELFF. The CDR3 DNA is TGTGCCAGCAGTGAAAGTGGGCCTCGAAACACCGGGGAGCTGTTTTTT.